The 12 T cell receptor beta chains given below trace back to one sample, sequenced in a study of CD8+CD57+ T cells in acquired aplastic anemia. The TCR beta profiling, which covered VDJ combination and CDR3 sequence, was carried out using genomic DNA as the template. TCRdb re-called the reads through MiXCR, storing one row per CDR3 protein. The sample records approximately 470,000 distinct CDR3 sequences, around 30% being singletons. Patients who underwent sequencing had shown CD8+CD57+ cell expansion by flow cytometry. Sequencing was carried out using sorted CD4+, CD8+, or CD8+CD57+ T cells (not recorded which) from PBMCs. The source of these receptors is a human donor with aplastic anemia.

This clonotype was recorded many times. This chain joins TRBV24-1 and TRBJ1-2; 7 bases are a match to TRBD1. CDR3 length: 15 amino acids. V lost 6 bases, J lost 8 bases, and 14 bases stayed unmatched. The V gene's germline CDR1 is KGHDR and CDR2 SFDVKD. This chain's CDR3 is CATSKERQGWSGYTF. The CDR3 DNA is TGTGCCACCAGTAAAGAAAGACAGGGTTGGTCGGGCTACACCTTC.

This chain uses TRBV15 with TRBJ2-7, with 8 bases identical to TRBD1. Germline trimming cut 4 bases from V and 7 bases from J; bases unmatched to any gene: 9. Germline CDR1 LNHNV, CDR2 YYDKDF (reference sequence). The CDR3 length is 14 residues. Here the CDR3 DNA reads TGTGCCACCAGCACGCCGGGACAGGCCGGGGAGCAGTACTTC. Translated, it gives CATSTPGQAGEQYF.

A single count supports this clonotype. The CDR3 loop is CASSLGNGGIVVGFYEQYF. In DNA form, the CDR3 reads TGTGCCAGCAGCTTAGGGAACGGGGGGATCGTAGTGGGCTTCTACGAGCAGTACTTC. The genes are TRBV11-2 and TRBJ2-7; 7 bases align to TRBD2. V lost 1 base and J lost 3; bases outside the gene matches: 18. Per the germline V gene, CDR1 is SGHAT and CDR2 is FQNNGV. The CDR3 contains 19 residues.

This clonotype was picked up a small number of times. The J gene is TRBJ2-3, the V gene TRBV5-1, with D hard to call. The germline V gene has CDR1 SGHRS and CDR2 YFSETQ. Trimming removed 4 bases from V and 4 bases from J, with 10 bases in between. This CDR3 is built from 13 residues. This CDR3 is CASSPPKPDTQYF. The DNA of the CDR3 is TGCGCCAGCAGCCCGCCGAAACCAGATACGCAGTATTTT.

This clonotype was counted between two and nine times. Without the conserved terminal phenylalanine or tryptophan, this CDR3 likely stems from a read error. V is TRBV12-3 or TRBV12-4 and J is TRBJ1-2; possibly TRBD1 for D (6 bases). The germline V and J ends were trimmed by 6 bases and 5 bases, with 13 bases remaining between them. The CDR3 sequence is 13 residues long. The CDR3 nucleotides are TGTGCCAGCAGCAAAGACAGGAGTTATGGCTACACCTCC. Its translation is CASSKDRSYGYTS.

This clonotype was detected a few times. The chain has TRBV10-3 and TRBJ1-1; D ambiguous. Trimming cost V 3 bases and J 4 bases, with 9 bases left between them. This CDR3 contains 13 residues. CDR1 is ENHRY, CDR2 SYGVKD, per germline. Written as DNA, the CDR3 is TGTGCCATCAGTGAATCAAGGACCACTGAAGCTTTCTTT. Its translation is CAISESRTTEAFF.

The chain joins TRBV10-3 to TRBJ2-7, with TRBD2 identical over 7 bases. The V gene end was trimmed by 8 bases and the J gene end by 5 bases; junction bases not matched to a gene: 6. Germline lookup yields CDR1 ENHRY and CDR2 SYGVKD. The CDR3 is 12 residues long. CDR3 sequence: CAISSGPDEQYF. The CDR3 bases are TGTGCCATCTCTAGCGGTCCAGACGAGCAGTACTTC.

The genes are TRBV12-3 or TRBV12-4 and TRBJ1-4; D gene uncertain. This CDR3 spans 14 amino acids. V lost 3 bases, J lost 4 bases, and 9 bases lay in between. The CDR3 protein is CASSFGSVNEKLFF. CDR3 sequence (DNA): TGTGCCAGCAGTTTTGGGTCGGTTAATGAAAAACTGTTTTTT.

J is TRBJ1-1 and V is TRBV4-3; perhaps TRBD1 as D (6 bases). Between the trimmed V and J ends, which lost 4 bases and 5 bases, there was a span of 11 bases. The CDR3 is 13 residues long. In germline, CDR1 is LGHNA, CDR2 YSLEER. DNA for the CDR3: TGCGCCAGCAGCCCCAGGGGACGGACTGAAGCTTTCTTT. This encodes CASSPRGRTEAFF.

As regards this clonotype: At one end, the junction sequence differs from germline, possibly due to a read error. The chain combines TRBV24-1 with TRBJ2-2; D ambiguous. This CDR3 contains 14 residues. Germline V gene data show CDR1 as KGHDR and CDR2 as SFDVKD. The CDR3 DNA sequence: TGTGTCACCAGTGTCTCTGGGGACACCGGGGAGCTGTTTTTT. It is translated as CVTSVSGDTGELFF.

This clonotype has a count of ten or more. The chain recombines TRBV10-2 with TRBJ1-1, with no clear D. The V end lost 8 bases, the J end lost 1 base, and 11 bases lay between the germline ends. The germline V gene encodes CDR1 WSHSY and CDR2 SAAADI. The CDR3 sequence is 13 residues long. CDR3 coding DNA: TGCGCCAGCCGAACAGTGAGGAACACTGAAGCTTTCTTT. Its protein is CASRTVRNTEAFF.

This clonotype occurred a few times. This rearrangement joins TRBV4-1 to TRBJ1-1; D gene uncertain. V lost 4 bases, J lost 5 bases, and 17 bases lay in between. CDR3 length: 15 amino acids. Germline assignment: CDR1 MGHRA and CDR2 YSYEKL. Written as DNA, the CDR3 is TGCGCCAGCAGCCCAGACGACGTGGTGGAAACTGAAGCTTTCTTT. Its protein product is CASSPDDVVETEAFF.